These 14 T cell receptor beta chains share one sample of origin, sequenced in a study of blood T cell repertoires in COVID-19. Here immunoSEQ multiplex PCR was the method, and the copy in TCRdb shows in-frame clones only, minus some. The table shows roughly 350,000 clones, with about nine tenths occurring only once. The specimen sequenced was peripheral blood. Receptors were obtained from a woman between 70 and 85 years old with COVID-19, enrolled during active disease.

The rearrangement uses TRBV4-1 and TRBJ2-3; 11 nucleotides line up with TRBD2. This CDR3 region has 17 residues. Germline V CDR1 and CDR2: MGHRA, YSYEKL. The V gene end was trimmed by 4 bases and the J gene end by 2 bases; junction bases not matched to a gene: 8. As DNA, the CDR3 is TGCGCCAGCAGCCGTTCTAGCGGGGGGACCATCACAGATACGCAGTATTTT. As protein: CASSRSSGGTITDTQYF.

This sequence joins TRBV29-1 and TRBJ2-5; 8 bases are shared with TRBD1. V lost 8 bases, J lost 3 bases, and 8 bases stayed unmatched. The CDR3 covers 13 residues. Looked up from germline, CDR1 is SQVTM and CDR2 is ANQGSEA. DNA of the CDR3: TGCAGCACGACAGGGGCCTCGAAAGAGACCCAGTACTTC. As protein: CSTTGASKETQYF.

This chain connects TRBV19 to TRBJ1-5; D gene ambiguous. The CDR3 runs to 12 residues. Germline loops: CDR1 LNHDA, CDR2 SQIVND (reference sequence). Trimming shortened V by 7 bases and J by 6 bases, and 10 bases separated the two germline ends. The CDR3 region is CASIAGGQPQHF. DNA for the CDR3: TGTGCCAGTATCGCCGGCGGTCAGCCCCAGCATTTT. Filled out from reference TRBV19 and TRBJ1-5, the complete variable domain reads DGGITQSPKYLFRKEGQNVTLSCEQNLNHDAMYWYRQDPGQGLRLIYYSQIVNDFQKGDIAEGYSVSREKKESFPLTVTSAQKNPTAFYLCASIAGGQPQHFGDGTRLSIL.

The chain combines TRBV29-1 with TRBJ1-1, with a possible D match to TRBD1 (6 bases). Germline CDR1 and CDR2: SQVTM and ANQGSEA. The V end lost 4 bases, the J end lost 1 base, and 10 bases lay between the germline ends. The CDR3 contains 13 residues. This CDR3 is CSVVGQPNTEAFF. The CDR3 DNA is TGCAGCGTTGTTGGACAGCCGAACACTGAAGCTTTCTTT.

This clone turned up a few times. The chain has TRBV19 and TRBJ1-5, with 9 nucleotides matching TRBD1. The V segment lost 7 bases and the J segment 7 bases; nucleotides outside the gene matches: 14. Germline lookup yields CDR1 LNHDA and CDR2 SQIVND (reference sequence). The CDR3 consists of 16 residues. CDR3 nucleotides: TGTGCCAGTAATACTAAACAGGGGGCAACTTGGCAGCCCCAGCATTTT. This codes for CASNTKQGATWQPQHF.

The rearrangement uses TRBV5-5 and TRBJ2-1; 7 bases are shared with TRBD1. V was pared by 6 bases and J by 0 bases, with 9 bases of the junction left unmatched. The CDR3 loop spans 16 amino acids. The germline CDR1 and CDR2 sequences are SGHKS and YYEKEE (reference sequence). The CDR3 DNA reads as TGTGCCAGCAACCAGGGACAGCGGAGCTCCTACAATGAGCAGTTCTTC. Translated, it gives CASNQGQRSSYNEQFF.

The rearrangement links TRBV6-5 to TRBJ1-6; TRBD1 aligns across 8 bases. From germline, CDR1 is MNHEY and CDR2 SVGAGI. This CDR3 region has 14 residues. V was pared by 5 bases and J by 6 bases, with 3 bases of the junction left unmatched. CDR3 region: CASSRQGTNSPLHF. DNA for the CDR3: TGTGCCAGCAGTCGACAGGGGACTAATTCACCCCTCCACTTT.

This chain links TRBV28 with TRBJ1-1; 9 bases map to TRBD1. The CDR3 runs 14 residues. Losses at the gene ends were 7 bases for V and 5 bases for J; bases not matched to a gene: 8. The germline CDR1 and CDR2 sequences are MDHEN and SYDVKM. In nucleotides, the CDR3 is TGTGCCAGCACCTTAACAGGGGGCACGACTGAAGCTTTCTTT. Translating gives CASTLTGGTTEAFF.

The chain recombines TRBV11-2 with TRBJ1-1; 7 bases are a match to TRBD1. The germline V gene encodes CDR1 SGHAT and CDR2 FQNNGV. V shed 1 base and J 3 bases; nucleotides not matched to a gene: 14. The CDR3 consists of 18 residues. The CDR3 loop is CASSLVGTPRQGDTEAFF. CDR3 nucleotides: TGTGCCAGCAGCTTAGTCGGGACACCACGGCAGGGGGACACTGAAGCTTTCTTT.

V gene TRBV30 combines with J gene TRBJ1-1, with 10 positions matching TRBD1. The CDR3 extends over 13 amino acids. Germline V gene lookup returns CDR1 GTSNPN and CDR2 SVGIG (reference sequence). Unmatched junction bases numbered 0, after V lost 1 base and J lost 4 bases. The CDR3 nucleotides read TGTGCCTGGAGTGGGACAGGGGGCACTGAAGCTTTCTTT. Amino acid sequence: CAWSGTGGTEAFF.

This clone has a single count. This chain uses TRBV3-1 (or the pseudogene TRBV3-2) with TRBJ2-7; 7 nucleotides align to TRBD1. The CDR3 spans 13 residues. Germline V gene data show CDR1 as LGHDT and CDR2 as YNNKEL (reference sequence). J lost 6 bases, V lost 2 bases, and 4 bases had no gene match. CDR3 region: CASSQKQGSEQYF. The CDR3 nucleotides read TGTGCCAGCAGCCAAAAACAGGGGAGCGAGCAGTACTTC.

On this clone itself: This same CDR3 is encoded by further DNA sequences in the sample. This chain uses TRBV4-3 with TRBJ2-5; TRBD1 might be the D (6 bases). Germline values: CDR1 LGHNA, CDR2 YSLEER. Trimming took off 4 bases at V and 2 bases at J, with 8 bases between the two ends. The CDR3 consists of 13 residues. The CDR3 DNA follows: TGCGCCAGCAGCCGCGACAGGCAAGAGACCCAGTACTTC. It specifies CASSRDRQETQYF.

The chain is built from TRBV5-1 and TRBJ2-7; no definite D call. Germline CDR1 and CDR2: SGHRS and YFSETQ. Trimming took off 2 bases at V and 2 bases at J, with 11 bases between the two ends. This CDR3 contains 14 residues. CDR3 sequence (DNA): TGCGCCAGCAGCTTCTTCACTGATACCTACGAGCAGTACTTC. Translation: CASSFFTDTYEQYF.

The chain uses TRBV30 and TRBJ1-5; 7 nucleotides agree with TRBD1. Losses at the gene ends were 4 bases for V and 5 bases for J; bases not matched to a gene: 5. The CDR3 contains 13 residues. In germline, CDR1 is GTSNPN, CDR2 SVGIG (reference sequence). In nucleotides, the CDR3 is TGTGCCTGGAATCTAGACAGGGATCAGCCCCAGCATTTT. It encodes CAWNLDRDQPQHF.